This TCR beta chain was profiled in a study of identical twins. This clonotype was counted many times. The CDR3 runs to 16 residues. The germline V gene encodes CDR1 SGHRS and CDR2 YFSETQ. Trimming removed 4 bases from V and 2 bases from J; junction bases left unmatched: 8. In TCRdb, the 5' RACE reads were re-called with MiXCR into one record per CDR3 protein. Found here are 310,000 or so distinct CDR3 sequences, about 8% of them singletons; the top ten hold less than 2.5%. This sample was shared with a second study, whose subject was yellow fever vaccine responses in identical twins.

Sequencing used memory (CD45RO+) T cells sorted from blood. This sequence was found in a woman younger than 30 in good health. The V gene is TRBV5-1, the J gene TRBJ2-1, with 8 bases matching TRBD2. CDR3 region: CASSPAGGRTYNEQFF. The CDR3 DNA follows: TGCGCCAGCAGCCCGGCAGGCGGGAGGACCTACAATGAGCAGTTCTTC.